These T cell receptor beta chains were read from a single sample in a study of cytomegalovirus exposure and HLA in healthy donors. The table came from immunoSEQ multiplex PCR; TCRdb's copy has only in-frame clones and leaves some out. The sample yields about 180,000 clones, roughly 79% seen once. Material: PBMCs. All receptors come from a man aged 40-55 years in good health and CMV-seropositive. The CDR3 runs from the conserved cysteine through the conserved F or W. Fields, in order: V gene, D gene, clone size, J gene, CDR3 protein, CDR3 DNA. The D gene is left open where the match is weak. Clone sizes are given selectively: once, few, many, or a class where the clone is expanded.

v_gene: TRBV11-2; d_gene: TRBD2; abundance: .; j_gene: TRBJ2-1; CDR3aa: CASSHILAGVFNEQFF; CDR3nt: TGTGCCAGCAGCCACATACTAGCGGGAGTATTCAATGAGCAGTTCTTC
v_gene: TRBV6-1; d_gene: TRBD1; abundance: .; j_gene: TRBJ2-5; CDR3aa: CASSPTGGQETQYF; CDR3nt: TGTGCCAGCAGTCCAACAGGGGGCCAAGAGACCCAGTACTTC
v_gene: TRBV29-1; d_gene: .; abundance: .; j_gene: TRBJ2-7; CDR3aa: CSVSGGSEQYF; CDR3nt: TGCAGCGTCTCAGGGGGGTCCGAGCAGTACTTC
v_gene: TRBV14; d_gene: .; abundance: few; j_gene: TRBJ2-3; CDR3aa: CASSQAFGREITQYF; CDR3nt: TGTGCCAGCAGCCAAGCGTTTGGCCGGGAGATTACGCAGTATTTT
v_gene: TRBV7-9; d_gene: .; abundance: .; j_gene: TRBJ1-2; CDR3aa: CATETGSNYGYTF; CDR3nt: TGTGCCACGGAGACAGGATCTAACTATGGCTACACCTTC
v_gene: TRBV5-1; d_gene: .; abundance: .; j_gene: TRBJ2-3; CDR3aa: CASSLVPSSTDTQYF; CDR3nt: TGCGCCAGCAGCTTGGTCCCCTCTAGCACAGATACGCAGTATTTT
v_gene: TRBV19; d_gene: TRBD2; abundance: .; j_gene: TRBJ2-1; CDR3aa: CASSILAGGSGNEQFF; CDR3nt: TGTGCCAGTAGTATCCTAGCGGGAGGATCAGGCAATGAGCAGTTCTTC
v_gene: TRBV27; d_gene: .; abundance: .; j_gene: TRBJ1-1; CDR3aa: CATFELGQGANTEAFF; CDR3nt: TGTGCCACATTCGAGCTGGGACAAGGGGCCAACACTGAAGCTTTCTTT
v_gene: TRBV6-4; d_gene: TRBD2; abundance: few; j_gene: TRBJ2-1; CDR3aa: CASSWSSGGEADEQFF; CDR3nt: TGTGCCAGCAGTTGGTCTAGCGGAGGTGAGGCAGATGAGCAGTTCTTC
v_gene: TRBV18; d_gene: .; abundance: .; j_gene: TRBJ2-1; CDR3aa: CASSRQAGQRNEQFF; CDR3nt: TGTGCCAGCTCGCGGCAGGCGGGACAGCGGAATGAGCAGTTCTTC
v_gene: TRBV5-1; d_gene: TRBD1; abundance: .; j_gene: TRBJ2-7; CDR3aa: CASSPGQKTYEQYF; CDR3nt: TGCGCCAGCAGCCCGGGACAGAAGACCTACGAGCAGTACTTC